The entry that follows covers one TCR beta chain sequence. Its antigen is not identified. Clones were read by immunoSEQ multiplex PCR, and TCRdb kept only the in-frame ones, dropping some. The sample includes approximately 1,500,000 clones, approximately 98% of them seen just once. The sample comes from a study of shared clonotypes between healthy human individuals. Points from the study as a whole: Naive subsets, compared against memory subsets, generally had larger estimated richness values.

Input material: naive CD4+ T cells sorted from blood. The subset is: CD45RA+ positively selected. The clonotype was recovered from a man aged 25-45 years in good health.

CDR3 DNA sequence: TGTGCCAGCAGCTTAGGGGGAGGTGGAGGCGGGGCCTACGAGCAGTACTTC. It encodes CASSLGGGGGGAYEQYF. V and J are TRBV11-2 and TRBJ2-7, with D maybe TRBD2 (6 bases). The CDR3 covers 17 residues. Trimming shortened V by 1 base and J by 2 bases, and 18 bases separated the two germline ends. The germline V gene has CDR1 SGHAT and CDR2 FQNNGV. Using reference TRBV11-2 and TRBJ2-7 for the parts outside the CDR3, the full variable domain is EAGVAQSPRYKIIEKRQSVAFWCNPISGHATLYWYQQILGQGPKLLIQFQNNGVVDDSQLPKDRFSAERLKGVDSTLKIQPAKLEDSAVYLCASSLGGGGGGAYEQYFGPGTRLTVT.